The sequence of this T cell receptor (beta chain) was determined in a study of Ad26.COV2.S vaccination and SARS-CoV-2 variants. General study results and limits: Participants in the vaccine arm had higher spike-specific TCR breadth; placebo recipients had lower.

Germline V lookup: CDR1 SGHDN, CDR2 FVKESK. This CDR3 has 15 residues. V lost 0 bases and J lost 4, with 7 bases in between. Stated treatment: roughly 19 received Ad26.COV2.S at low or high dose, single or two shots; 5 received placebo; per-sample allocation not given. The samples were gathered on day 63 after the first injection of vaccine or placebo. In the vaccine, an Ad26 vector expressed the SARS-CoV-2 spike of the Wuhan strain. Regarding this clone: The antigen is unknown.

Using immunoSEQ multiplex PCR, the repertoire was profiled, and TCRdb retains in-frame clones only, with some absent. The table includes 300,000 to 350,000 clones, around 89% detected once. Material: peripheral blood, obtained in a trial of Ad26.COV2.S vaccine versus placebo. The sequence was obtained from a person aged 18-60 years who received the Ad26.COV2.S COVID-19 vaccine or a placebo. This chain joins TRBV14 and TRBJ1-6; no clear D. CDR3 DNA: TGTGCCAGCAGCCAAGACAGGAGATATAATTCACCCCTCCACTTT. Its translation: CASSQDRRYNSPLHF.